The rows below give T cell receptor beta chains drawn from one sample of a study of T cell responses to AZD1222 COVID-19 vaccine. The table came from immunoSEQ multiplex PCR; TCRdb's copy has only in-frame clones and leaves some out. The profile shows around 140,000 clones, 90% to 95% of them singletons. The starting material was peripheral blood, obtained after recovery from COVID-19. The receptors were gathered from an adult who had recovered from COVID-19. The CDR3 runs from the conserved cysteine through the conserved F or W. The D gene is left open where the match is weak. Rows give clone size only sometimes, using once, few, many, or a class for an expanded clone.

V gene,D gene,clone size,J gene,CDR3 protein,CDR3 DNA
TRBV4-1,-,-,TRBJ2-3,CASSRTTRTDTQYF,TGCGCCAGCAGCCGGACAACCCGCACAGATACGCAGTATTTT
TRBV29-1,-,-,TRBJ2-3,CSAPLGGREADTQYF,TGCAGCGCCCCGCTAGGGGGGAGGGAGGCAGATACGCAGTATTTT
TRBV5-1,TRBD2,-,TRBJ2-5,CASSVTSALQETQYF,TGCGCCAGCAGCGTTACTAGCGCCCTACAAGAGACCCAGTACTTC
TRBV27,-,once,TRBJ2-7,CASSPRATTMREQYF,TGTGCCAGCAGTCCCCGGGCTACCACCATGCGCGAGCAGTACTTC
TRBV23-1,TRBD1,-,TRBJ2-1,CASSQSRGRPVDRGDNEQFF,TGCGCCAGCAGTCAATCGAGGGGGCGGCCGGTGGACAGGGGGGACAATGAGCAGTTCTTC
TRBV4-2,-,-,TRBJ1-2,CASSQEAGDYGYTF,TGTGCCAGCAGCCAAGAGGCCGGTGACTATGGCTACACCTTC
TRBV27,-,-,TRBJ1-6,CASSFRGVNSPLHF,TGTGCCAGCAGTTTCCGGGGGGTTAATTCACCCCTCCACTTT
TRBV5-4,-,-,TRBJ1-2,CASSLMGQGGYTF,TGTGCCAGCAGCTTGATGGGCCAGGGTGGCTACACCTTC
TRBV28,-,-,TRBJ1-1,CATREAEAFF,TGTGCCACCCGAGAGGCTGAAGCTTTCTTT
TRBV24-1,-,-,TRBJ2-2,CATSDLGQGNTGELFF,TGTGCCACCAGTGATTTAGGCCAGGGGAACACCGGGGAGCTGTTTTTT
TRBV14,-,-,TRBJ1-6,CASSQEGGSNSPLHF,TGTGCCAGCAGCCAAGAGGGCGGTTCTAATTCACCCCTCCACTTT
TRBV27,-,-,TRBJ2-1,CASSSQGRIEQFF,TGTGCCAGCAGTTCACAGGGGAGGATTGAGCAGTTCTTC
TRBV5-4,TRBD1,-,TRBJ2-7,CASSQGQAQSYEQYF,TGTGCCAGCAGTCAAGGACAGGCCCAGTCCTACGAGCAGTACTTC
TRBV28,-,-,TRBJ2-1,CASSFLSSYNEQFF,TGTGCCAGCAGTTTTCTTTCCAGTTACAATGAGCAGTTCTTC
TRBV7-3,-,once,TRBJ2-7,CASSLVLLNIEQYF,TGTGCCAGCAGCTTAGTCTTACTAAACATCGAGCAGTACTTC
TRBV28,-,-,TRBJ2-7,CASSFLLPHRFDEQYF,TGTGCCAGCAGTTTTCTCCTCCCCCACCGTTTTGACGAGCAGTACTTC
TRBV5-1,TRBD2,-,TRBJ2-2,CASRGTSGSNTGELFF,TGCGCCAGCAGGGGGACTAGCGGATCTAACACCGGGGAGCTGTTTTTT
TRBV10-3,TRBD2,-,TRBJ2-1,CAISEVNSGMTKQFF,TGTGCCATCAGTGAGGTGAATAGCGGGATGACGAAGCAGTTCTTC
TRBV7-3,TRBD2,-,TRBJ2-3,CASSYGGSGTGADTQYF,TGTGCCAGCAGTTACGGAGGGAGCGGGACCGGGGCAGATACGCAGTATTTT
TRBV28,-,once,TRBJ1-5,CASSSLSSIMGGLGSNQPQHF,TGTGCCAGCAGTTCTCTTTCTTCTATAATGGGGGGTTTGGGCAGCAATCAGCCCCAGCATTTT
TRBV5-8,TRBD1,-,TRBJ1-4,CASSLQGAANEKLFF,TGTGCCAGCAGTTTACAGGGGGCGGCTAATGAAAAACTGTTTTTT
TRBV5-1,TRBD1,once,TRBJ2-5,CASSLAGQGAETQYF,TGCGCCAGCAGCTTGGCCGGACAGGGCGCGGAGACCCAGTACTTC
TRBV27,-,-,TRBJ1-4,CASSLRAVTNEKLFF,TGTGCCAGCAGTTTAAGGGCTGTAACTAATGAAAAACTGTTTTTT
TRBV5-6,TRBD2,-,TRBJ2-2,CASSKRGTSGDVTGELFF,TGTGCCAGCAGCAAGAGGGGGACTAGCGGAGACGTCACCGGGGAGCTGTTTTTT
TRBV28,TRBD2,-,TRBJ2-1,CASSAGLAYNEQFF,TGTGCCAGCAGTGCGGGACTAGCATACAATGAGCAGTTCTTC
TRBV10-3,-,-,TRBJ2-5,CAIRNLLQETQYF,TGTGCCATCAGAAATCTGCTCCAAGAGACCCAGTACTTC
TRBV28,-,-,TRBJ1-4,CASSFGRWGRDGEKLFF,TGTGCCAGCAGTTTTGGCCGTTGGGGGAGGGATGGGGAAAAACTGTTTTTT
TRBV27,TRBD1,-,TRBJ1-5,CASSLSSPGQSNQPQHF,TGTGCCAGCAGTTTATCGAGCCCGGGACAGAGCAATCAGCCCCAGCATTTT
TRBV27,-,-,TRBJ1-6,CASSPGEGVMSYNSPLHF,TGTGCCAGCAGCCCCGGGGAGGGGGTAATGTCCTATAATTCACCCCTCCACTTT
TRBV28,TRBD1,-,TRBJ1-2,CASSLMVTGGVFGYTF,TGTGCCAGCAGTTTGATGGTGACAGGGGGCGTCTTCGGCTACACCTTC
TRBV28,TRBD1,-,TRBJ1-1,CASNQKTGAGAEAFF,TGTGCCAGCAACCAAAAGACAGGGGCTGGTGCTGAAGCTTTCTTT
TRBV14,-,-,TRBJ2-7,CASSPKTPKGYEQYF,TGTGCCAGCAGCCCCAAAACGCCGAAAGGCTACGAGCAGTACTTC
TRBV30,-,-,TRBJ1-2,CAWYRQGGVNYGYTF,TGTGCCTGGTATCGCCAGGGCGGGGTCAACTATGGCTACACCTTC
TRBV5-6,TRBD2,-,TRBJ2-4,CASSLDAGGKNIQYF,TGTGCCAGCAGCTTGGACGCGGGAGGGAAAAACATTCAGTACTTC
TRBV9,TRBD1,-,TRBJ1-2,CASSAPGTAYGYTF,TGTGCCAGCAGCGCCCCCGGGACAGCCTATGGCTACACCTTC
TRBV30,TRBD1,-,TRBJ2-5,CAWSIRTGNVETQYF,TGTGCCTGGAGTATCCGGACAGGGAACGTGGAGACCCAGTACTTC
TRBV28,-,-,TRBJ1-5,CASSPRPGRHSNQPQHF,TGTGCCAGCAGTCCCCGTCCTGGGCGACATAGCAATCAGCCCCAGCATTTT
TRBV14,-,-,TRBJ2-7,CASSPGVGYEQYF,TGTGCCAGCAGCCCCGGGGTAGGCTACGAGCAGTACTTC
TRBV6-5,-,-,TRBJ2-7,CTTRGEGTYEQYF,TGTACCACCCGGGGAGAGGGTACCTACGAGCAGTACTTC
TRBV11-2,-,-,TRBJ1-1,CASSMWGMGLDEAFF,TGTGCCAGCAGCATGTGGGGAATGGGTTTGGATGAAGCTTTCTTT
TRBV2,-,-,TRBJ1-1,CASSEQGMNTEAFF,TGTGCCAGCAGTGAACAGGGTATGAACACTGAAGCTTTCTTT
TRBV3-1/TRBV3-2,-,-,TRBJ2-1,CASSQVPSGLRGEQFF,TGTGCCAGCAGCCAAGTTCCCTCGGGACTGAGAGGTGAGCAGTTCTTC
TRBV24-1,-,-,TRBJ2-2,CATFRGLGELFF,TGTGCCACCTTTCGGGGTCTGGGGGAGCTGTTTTTT
TRBV18,-,-,TRBJ1-3,CASSPADSGNTIYF,TGTGCCAGCTCACCCGCAGACTCTGGAAACACCATATATTTT
TRBV27,-,-,TRBJ2-7,CASSDASYEQYF,TGTGCCAGCAGTGACGCCTCCTACGAGCAGTACTTC
TRBV10-3,TRBD2,once,TRBJ2-5,CAISEPLAGVLETQYF,TGTGCCATCAGTGAGCCGCTAGCGGGAGTCTTAGAGACCCAGTACTTC
TRBV2,TRBD2,-,TRBJ2-5,CASIPLGLAVQETQYF,TGTGCCAGCATCCCCCTAGGACTAGCGGTTCAAGAGACCCAGTACTTC
TRBV25-1,-,-,TRBJ2-2,CASSELRLGVTGELFF,TGTGCCAGCAGTGAATTACGACTAGGTGTAACCGGGGAGCTGTTTTTT
TRBV7-2,-,-,TRBJ2-7,CASSLSGPVGSYEQYF,TGTGCCAGCAGCTTGTCGGGGCCCGTCGGCTCCTACGAGCAGTACTTC